The next 15 T cell receptor beta chains were all read from a single sample in a study of blood T cell repertoires in COVID-19. Assay used: immunoSEQ multiplex PCR; TCRdb lists only in-frame clones, some missing. In the table there are fewer than 75,000 clones, just over 85% of which are singletons. The specimen sequenced was peripheral blood. These receptors were taken from a man aged 50-60 years with active COVID-19.

This sequence joins TRBV18 and TRBJ1-4; TRBD1 agrees at 7 bases. Unmatched junction bases numbered 1, after V lost 4 bases and J lost 5 bases. Germline V gene lookup returns CDR1 KGHSH and CDR2 LQKENI. CDR3 length equals 13 residues. The CDR3 loop reads CASSQGQNEKLFF. CDR3 sequence (DNA): TGTGCCAGCTCACAGGGACAGAATGAAAAACTGTTTTTT.

V is TRBV9 and J is TRBJ2-5, with TRBD1 as a possible D gene (6 bases). The V gene's germline CDR1 is SGDLS and CDR2 YYNGEE. This CDR3 contains 14 residues. V lost 4 bases and J lost 5, with 15 bases in between. The CDR3 loop reads CASSPREGEETQYF. The CDR3 coding sequence is TGTGCCAGCAGCCCCCGTGAGGGGGAGGAGACCCAGTACTTC. The variable domain in full, with the rest retrieved from reference TRBV9 and TRBJ2-5, is DSGVTQTPKHLITATGQRVTLRCSPRSGDLSVYWYQQSLDQGLQFLIQYYNGEERAKGNILERFSAQQFPDLHSELNLSSLELGDSALYFCASSPREGEETQYFGPGTRLLVL.

DNA of the CDR3: TGTGCCAGCAGCCAAGAGGAACAGCCGAATTCACCCCTCCACTTT. This codes for CASSQEEQPNSPLHF. The chain recombines TRBV14 with TRBJ1-6; D remains unclear. Looked up from germline, CDR1 is SGHDN and CDR2 is FVKESK. Trimming cost V 0 bases and J 7 bases, with 10 bases left between them. The CDR3 length is 15 residues. Using reference TRBV14 and TRBJ1-6 for the parts outside the CDR3, the full variable domain is EAGVTQFPSHSVIEKGQTVTLRCDPISGHDNLYWYRRVMGKEIKFLLHFVKESKQDESGMPNNRFLAERTGGTYSTLKVQPAELEDSGVYFCASSQEEQPNSPLHFGNGTRLTVT.

This chain links TRBV29-1 with TRBJ1-1; D gene unclear. The CDR3 totals 12 residues. The germline gives CDR1 SQVTM, CDR2 ANQGSEA. The V end was cut by 5 bases, the J end by 5 bases, with 12 bases between. The CDR3 DNA follows: TGCAGCGTTTATTCCGGGAGGACTGAAGCTTTCTTT. This translates into CSVYSGRTEAFF. Combining the CDR3 with reference TRBV29-1 and TRBJ1-1 gives the whole variable domain SAVISQKPSRDICQRGTSLTIQCQVDSQVTMMFWYRQQPGQSLTLIATANQGSEATYESGFVIDKFPISRPNLTFSTLTVSNMSPEDSSIYLCSVYSGRTEAFFGQGTRLTVV.

This chain joins TRBV6-5 and TRBJ1-2; D is perhaps TRBD1 (5 bases). The CDR3 is 15 amino acids. In germline, CDR1 is MNHEY, CDR2 SVGAGI. With 0 bases removed from V and 3 bases from J, the gap between germline ends came to 11 bases. The CDR3: CASSYSKWGDYGYTF. The CDR3 DNA is TGTGCCAGCAGTTACTCAAAGTGGGGGGACTATGGCTACACCTTC.

There are a few counts of this clone. This chain connects TRBV5-1 to TRBJ2-1, with D hard to call. V gave up 0 bases and J gave up 6 bases, with 19 bases separating them. CDR1 SGHRS and CDR2 YFSETQ come from the germline V gene. The CDR3 is made up of 17 amino acids. CDR3 loop: CASSLVGSSHSGNEQFF. DNA of the CDR3: TGCGCCAGCAGCTTGGTTGGCAGCTCACACTCGGGCAATGAGCAGTTCTTC.

The chain uses TRBV30 and TRBJ1-1, with unresolved D. The CDR3 extends over 13 amino acids. V was cut by 0 bases and J by 0 bases, with 5 bases left in between. Germline V gene lookup returns CDR1 GTSNPN and CDR2 SVGIG (reference sequence). CDR3 bases: TGTGCCTGGAGTGTACTAGTGAACACTGAAGCTTTCTTT. Its protein product is CAWSVLVNTEAFF.

The chain employs TRBV10-3 and TRBJ2-1, with no clear D. CDR3 length: 14 residues. Germline V gives CDR1 ENHRY, CDR2 SYGVKD. Trimming shortened V by 4 bases and J by 2 bases, and 9 bases separated the two germline ends. The DNA for the CDR3 is TGTGCCATCAGTGCTCTAGATGCCTACAATGAGCAGTTCTTC. Translating it yields CAISALDAYNEQFF.

The chain combines TRBV6-5 with TRBJ1-5, with TRBD1 matching 7 bases. There are 15 residues in the CDR3. Germline V gene lookup returns CDR1 MNHEY and CDR2 SVGAGI. J lost 6 bases, V lost 6 bases, and 11 bases had no gene match. For the CDR3, the DNA is TGTGCCAGCAGCGGGGACAGTGGCCCGTCTCAGCCCCAGCATTTT. As protein: CASSGDSGPSQPQHF.

In this sample, this clone turned up once. The chain combines TRBV15 with TRBJ2-5, with D perhaps TRBD2 (6 bases). The CDR3 is made up of 14 amino acids. Germline CDR1 LNHNV, CDR2 YYDKDF (reference sequence). V was pared by 0 bases and J by 4 bases, with 9 bases between. The CDR3 DNA is TGTGCCACCAGCAGAGATCCCGGGAGAGAGACCCAGTACTTC. Translated, it gives CATSRDPGRETQYF.

This clone showed up just once. The rearrangement joins TRBV7-9 to TRBJ2-1, with D maybe TRBD1 (6 bases). Trimming left V 5 bases short and J 5 bases short, with 16 bases between. Germline V gene lookup returns CDR1 SEHNR and CDR2 FQNEAQ (reference sequence). The CDR3 extends over 15 amino acids. For the CDR3, the DNA is TGTGCCAGCAGCATTAGGATGGGGGCGAACAATGAGCAGTTCTTC. It encodes CASSIRMGANNEQFF.

The chain combines TRBV6-1 with TRBJ2-4; possible D gene TRBD1, 5 bases. V gave up 2 bases and J gave up 3 bases, with 17 bases separating them. CDR1 and CDR2 (germline): MNHNS, SASEGT. The CDR3 is made up of 17 amino acids. The CDR3, as DNA: TGTGCCAGCAGTGAATATCTTCCAGGGCTAGTCAAAAACATTCAGTACTTC. Amino acid sequence: CASSEYLPGLVKNIQYF.

This chain links TRBV18 with TRBJ1-2, with a weak D call TRBD1 (5 bases). In germline, CDR1 is KGHSH, CDR2 LQKENI. CDR3 length: 13 residues. Trimming took 4 bases from V and 0 from J, leaving 6 bases between them. DNA of the CDR3: TGTGCCAGCTCACTAGGGGCTAACTATGGCTACACCTTC. Translated, it gives CASSLGANYGYTF.

This chain joins TRBV5-1 and TRBJ1-5; 7 bases line up with TRBD1. J gave up 5 bases and V 4 bases, and 6 bases lay outside the gene matches. Germline CDR1 and CDR2: SGHRS and YFSETQ. This CDR3 region has 14 residues. For the CDR3, the DNA is TGCGCCAGCAGCCCCGGGACAGCTGATCAGCCCCAGCATTTT. It codes for CASSPGTADQPQHF.

The rearrangement uses TRBV4-1 and TRBJ1-2; unclear D gene. The CDR3 spans 16 residues. Germline CDR1 MGHRA, CDR2 YSYEKL. Deletions cut 0 bases from V and 1 base from J, with 12 bases between. For the CDR3, the DNA is TGCGCCAGCAGCCAAGAAGAGGGCCTCTATAACTATGGCTACACCTTC. It translates to CASSQEEGLYNYGYTF.